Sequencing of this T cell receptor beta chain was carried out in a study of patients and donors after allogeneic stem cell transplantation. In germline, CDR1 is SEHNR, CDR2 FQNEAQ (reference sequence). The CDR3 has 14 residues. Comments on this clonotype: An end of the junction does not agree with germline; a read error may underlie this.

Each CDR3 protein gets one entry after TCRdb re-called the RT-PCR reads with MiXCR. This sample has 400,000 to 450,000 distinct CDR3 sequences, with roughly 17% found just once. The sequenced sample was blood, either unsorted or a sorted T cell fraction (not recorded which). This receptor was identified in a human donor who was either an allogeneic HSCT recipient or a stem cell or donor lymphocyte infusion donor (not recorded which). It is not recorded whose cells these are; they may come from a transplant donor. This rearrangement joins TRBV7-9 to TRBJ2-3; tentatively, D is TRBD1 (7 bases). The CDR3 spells CASSARDSTVTQYF. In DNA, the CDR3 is TGTGCCAGCAGCGCGCGGGACAGCACAGTTACGCAGTATTTT.